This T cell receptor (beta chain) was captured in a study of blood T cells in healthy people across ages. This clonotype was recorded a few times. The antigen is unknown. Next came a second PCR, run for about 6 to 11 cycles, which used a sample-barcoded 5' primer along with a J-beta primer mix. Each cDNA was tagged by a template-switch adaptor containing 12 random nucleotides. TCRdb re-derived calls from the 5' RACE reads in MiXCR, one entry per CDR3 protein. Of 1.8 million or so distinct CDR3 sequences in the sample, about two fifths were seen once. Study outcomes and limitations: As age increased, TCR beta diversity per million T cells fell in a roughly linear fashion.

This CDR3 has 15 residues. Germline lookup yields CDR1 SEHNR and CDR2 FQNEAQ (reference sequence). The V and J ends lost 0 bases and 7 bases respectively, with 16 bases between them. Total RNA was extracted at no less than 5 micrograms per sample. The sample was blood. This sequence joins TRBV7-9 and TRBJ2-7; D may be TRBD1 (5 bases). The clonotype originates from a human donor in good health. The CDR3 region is CASSLAGPNNGEQYF. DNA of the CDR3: TGTGCCAGCAGCTTAGCGGGGCCAAACAATGGGGAGCAGTACTTC.